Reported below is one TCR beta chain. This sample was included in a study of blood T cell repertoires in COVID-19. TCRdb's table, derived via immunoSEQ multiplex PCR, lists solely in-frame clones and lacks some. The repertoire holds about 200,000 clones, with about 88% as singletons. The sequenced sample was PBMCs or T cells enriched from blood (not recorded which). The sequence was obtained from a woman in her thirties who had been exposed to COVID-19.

The CDR3 is CASTWTGLFNEQFF. DNA of the CDR3: TGTGCCAGCACGTGGACAGGGCTCTTCAATGAGCAGTTCTTC. V and J are TRBV6-6 and TRBJ2-1; 8 bases agree with TRBD1. Germline assignment: CDR1 MNHNY and CDR2 SVGAGI (reference sequence). The V gene end was trimmed by 7 bases and the J gene end by 6 bases; junction bases not matched to a gene: 8. The CDR3 has 14 amino acids.